This TCR beta chain was identified during a study of blood T cell repertoires in COVID-19. Study as a whole: COVID-19 samples collected from the United States, Italy and Spain covered acute and convalescent phases.

J lost 3 bases, V lost 8 bases, and 9 bases had no gene match. CDR1 is MDHEN, CDR2 SYDVKM, per germline. This CDR3 spans 14 amino acids. TCRdb's table, derived via immunoSEQ multiplex PCR, lists solely in-frame clones and lacks some. Among approximately 150,000 clones listed, about 90% were seen once. Sequencing was performed on peripheral blood. The receptor was isolated from a man aged 45 to 65 who had recovered from COVID-19. The V gene is TRBV28, the J gene TRBJ1-1, with 7 bases fitting TRBD1. CDR3 amino acids: CASGDFTGDTEAFF. In nucleotides, the CDR3 is TGTGCCAGCGGAGACTTCACAGGGGACACTGAAGCTTTCTTT.